These 20 T cell receptor beta chains originate from one sample sequenced in a study of OX40 agonist ivuxolimab in advanced cancers. TCRdb's copy holds only in-frame clones and misses some; the assay was immunoSEQ multiplex PCR. Counted here are about 94,000 clones, around 90% occurring once; the ten biggest clones make up less than 3.5%. Material: CD4+ or CD8+ T cells sorted from blood, obtained in a trial of the OX40 agonist ivuxolimab. These receptors all stem from an adult with an advanced solid tumor such as melanoma, head and neck, liver or kidney cancer.

V usage is TRBV9 and J usage is TRBJ2-5; D remains unclear. CDR3 length equals 12 residues. The germline V gene has CDR1 SGDLS and CDR2 YYNGEE. The V and J ends lost 2 bases and 2 bases respectively, with 4 bases between them. The CDR3 nucleotides read TGTGCCAGCAGCGTTGGTCAAGAGACCCAGTACTTC. Protein product: CASSVGQETQYF.

Written as DNA, the CDR3 is TGCAGCGTTGGCTCCGGGATAGAAGCTTTCTTT. Encoded protein: CSVGSGIEAFF. The chain recombines TRBV29-1 with TRBJ1-1; no definite D call. V gave up 4 bases and J gave up 8 bases, with 11 bases separating them. CDR1 and CDR2 from the germline V gene are SQVTM and ANQGSEA. The CDR3 loop spans 11 amino acids.

In DNA, the CDR3 is TGTGCCAGCAGCCCCTATAGCGTTGGAGCGGCAGATACGCAGTATTTT. Translating it yields CASSPYSVGAADTQYF. This chain uses TRBV7-3 with TRBJ2-3; D is perhaps TRBD2 (5 bases). Germline V gene data show CDR1 as SGHTA and CDR2 as FQGTGA. Trimming pared 5 bases from V and 4 bases from J, leaving 19 bases between. This CDR3 has 16 residues.

DNA for the CDR3: TGCAGCGTTGCCGGGACAGAGCATGGCTACACCTTC. It is translated as CSVAGTEHGYTF. The chain joins TRBV29-1 to TRBJ1-2; the match to TRBD1 covers 7 bases. CDR1 and CDR2 from the germline V gene are SQVTM and ANQGSEA. Trimming took 4 bases from V and 6 from J; bases not matched to a gene: 5. The CDR3 totals 12 residues. Based on the CDR3 plus reference TRBV29-1 and TRBJ1-2, the full variable domain is SAVISQKPSRDICQRGTSLTIQCQVDSQVTMMFWYRQQPGQSLTLIATANQGSEATYESGFVIDKFPISRPNLTFSTLTVSNMSPEDSSIYLCSVAGTEHGYTFGSGTRLTVV.

The chain has TRBV6-5 and TRBJ1-2; 8 bases line up with TRBD1. Germline-derived CDR1 and CDR2 are MNHEY and SVGAGI. The CDR3 contains 11 residues. V was clipped by 6 bases and J by 8 bases; unmatched bases: 2. As DNA, the CDR3 is TGTGCCAGCAGGGGGACAGGCGGCTACACCTTC. As protein: CASRGTGGYTF.

The chain joins TRBV19 to TRBJ1-2; TRBD1 might be the D (6 bases). V was cut by 9 bases and J by 6 bases, with 17 bases left in between. Per germline, CDR1 LNHDA and CDR2 SQIVND (reference sequence). CDR3 length: 13 residues. For the CDR3, the DNA is TGTGCCAGCGCCTCGAGGGGGAGAGATGGCTACACCTTC. Its translation: CASASRGRDGYTF. The full variable domain, in which reference TRBV19 and TRBJ1-2 provide the parts outside the CDR3, is DGGITQSPKYLFRKEGQNVTLSCEQNLNHDAMYWYRQDPGQGLRLIYYSQIVNDFQKGDIAEGYSVSREKKESFPLTVTSAQKNPTAFYLCASASRGRDGYTFGSGTRLTVV.

The rearrangement links TRBV1 to TRBJ2-7; the tabulated D call, TRBD1, remains unverified against the DNA. TRBV1 is given as a pseudogene. The CDR3 loop spans 13 amino acids. CDR3 bases: TGCACCAGCAGCCAACCGCGACAGTGCGAGCAGTACTTC. Its protein is CTSSQPRQCEQYF.

V gene TRBV5-1 combines with J gene TRBJ2-7; 9 bases match TRBD1. This CDR3 contains 16 residues. Germline V gene data show CDR1 as SGHRS and CDR2 as YFSETQ. The ends lost 4 bases at V and 2 bases at J; junction bases unmatched: 10. The DNA for the CDR3 is TGCGCCAGCAGCCTAGACGACAGGACAGGGGCCTACGAGCAGTACTTC. This codes for CASSLDDRTGAYEQYF.

The J gene is TRBJ2-7, the V gene TRBV19; perhaps TRBD2 as D (6 bases). The germline V gene has CDR1 LNHDA and CDR2 SQIVND (reference sequence). The CDR3 extends over 14 amino acids. The ends were cut back, 3 bases at V and 1 base at J, with 10 bases in the middle. CDR3 nucleotides: TGTGCCAGTAGTATGGGACTTGATTCCTACGAGCAGTACTTC. Translation gives CASSMGLDSYEQYF.

The count of this clone is one. This chain uses TRBV27 with TRBJ2-1; D might be TRBD1 (6 bases). V lost 5 bases to trimming and J lost 4 bases, with 12 bases between them. Looked up from germline, CDR1 is MNHEY and CDR2 is SMNVEV (reference sequence). The CDR3 runs 14 residues. The CDR3 reads CASSPGTPYNEQFF. The CDR3 DNA is TGTGCCAGCAGTCCCGGGACACCGTACAATGAGCAGTTCTTC.

The chain employs TRBV27 and TRBJ2-1; D is perhaps TRBD2 (5 bases). CDR3 length: 11 residues. Germline V gene sequence: CDR1 MNHEY, CDR2 SMNVEV (reference sequence). V was cut by 9 bases and J by 10 bases, with 13 bases left in between. CDR3 bases: TGTGCCAGTGGACCAAAGCGGGAGCAGTTCTTC. Translated, it gives CASGPKREQFF.

V and J are TRBV30 and TRBJ1-3; D uncertain. This CDR3 is built from 14 residues. Trimming left V 1 base short and J 2 bases short, with 9 bases between. Germline V CDR1 and CDR2: GTSNPN, SVGIG (reference sequence). CDR3 nucleotides: TGTGCCTGGAGTGACAGCTCTACTGGAAACACCATATATTTT. The encoded protein is CAWSDSSTGNTIYF.

The rearrangement uses TRBV19 and TRBJ1-1; 11 bases map to TRBD1. The trim removed 1 base at V and 6 bases at J, leaving 4 bases unmatched. Germline V CDR1 and CDR2: LNHDA, SQIVND (reference sequence). This CDR3 contains 15 residues. This chain's CDR3 is CASSIGSGQGAEAFF. The CDR3 DNA reads TGTGCCAGTAGTATAGGTTCGGGACAGGGGGCTGAAGCTTTCTTT. The full variable domain, its missing parts supplied by reference TRBV19 and TRBJ1-1, is DGGITQSPKYLFRKEGQNVTLSCEQNLNHDAMYWYRQDPGQGLRLIYYSQIVNDFQKGDIAEGYSVSREKKESFPLTVTSAQKNPTAFYLCASSIGSGQGAEAFFGQGTRLTVV.

J is TRBJ2-3 and V is TRBV4-2; D is unclear. The CDR3 length is 13 residues. Per the germline V gene, CDR1 is LGHNA and CDR2 is YNFKEQ. V lost 2 bases, J lost 6 bases, and 9 bases lay in between. The CDR3 DNA sequence: TGTGCCAGCAGCCAATACTACGGCGATACGCAGTATTTT. It yields the protein CASSQYYGDTQYF.

J is TRBJ1-2 and V is TRBV9; 9 bases match TRBD1. Per the germline V gene, CDR1 is SGDLS and CDR2 is YYNGEE. This CDR3 comprises 15 residues. Unmatched junction bases numbered 10, after V lost 4 bases and J lost 6 bases. The CDR3: CASSPATGGRNGYTF. The CDR3 bases are TGTGCCAGCAGCCCAGCGACAGGGGGTAGAAATGGCTACACCTTC.

This chain links TRBV29-1 with TRBJ2-1, with 9 bases lining up with TRBD2. The germline V gene has CDR1 SQVTM and CDR2 ANQGSEA. The CDR3 contains 14 residues. Trimming at V came to 0 bases and at J to 4 bases, leaving 1 base not matched to a gene. The CDR3 region has the DNA TGCAGCGTTGAAGAGACTAGCGGATACAATGAGCAGTTCTTC. Residues: CSVEETSGYNEQFF.

The J gene is TRBJ2-3, the V gene TRBV30; a possible D gene is TRBD1 (6 bases). The CDR3 is made up of 15 amino acids. Looked up from germline, CDR1 is GTSNPN and CDR2 is SVGIG (reference sequence). V shed 0 bases and J shed 4 bases, with 14 bases lying between them. CDR3: CAWSVPYRVPDTQYF. CDR3 coding DNA: TGTGCCTGGAGTGTACCCTACAGGGTACCAGATACGCAGTATTTT.

This chain links TRBV5-6 with TRBJ2-5; no definite D call. The CDR3 covers 12 residues. CDR1 SGHDT and CDR2 YYEEEE come from the germline V gene. The germline V and J ends were trimmed by 1 base and 4 bases, with 5 bases remaining between them. The CDR3 reads CASSLLVETQYF. The CDR3 DNA is TGTGCCAGCAGCTTGCTGGTAGAGACCCAGTACTTC. The variable domain in full, completed from reference TRBV5-6 and TRBJ2-5, reads DAGVTQSPTHLIKTRGQQVTLRCSPKSGHDTVSWYQQALGQGPQFIFQYYEEEERQRGNFPDRFSGHQFPNYSSELNVNALLLGDSALYLCASSLLVETQYFGPGTRLLVL.

J is TRBJ2-5 and V is TRBV10-1; D gene ambiguous. Germline V gene data show CDR1 as WNHNN and CDR2 as SYGVQD (reference sequence). This CDR3 has 13 amino acids. V was trimmed by 4 bases and J by 3 bases, leaving 9 bases between them. The CDR3 loop reads CASSGAVKETQYF. Written as DNA, the CDR3 is TGCGCCAGCAGTGGGGCGGTCAAAGAGACCCAGTACTTC.

The V and J genes are TRBV7-2 and TRBJ2-1, with D possibly TRBD1 on 5 matching bases. Germline V gives CDR1 SGHTA, CDR2 FQGNSA. This CDR3 contains 13 residues. The CDR3, as DNA: TGTGCTAATAGGGGAACAGGACCGAGGGAGCAGTTCTTC. It yields the protein CANRGTGPREQFF.